Below, 31 T cell receptor beta chains from the same sample are listed, as sequenced in a study of T cells in Graves' hyperthyroidism and ophthalmopathy. Amplification of TCR beta CDR3 regions was performed using RNA transcripts as template. In the first-round RT-PCR of the TCR CDR3, the HTBI primer set was used. TCRdb analysed the multiplex PCR reads with MiXCR anew, one entry per CDR3 protein. Altogether fewer than 500,000 distinct CDR3 sequences are present, around 15% being singletons, with the ten largest covering 20%. The sequencing input was blood. The receptor source for this set is a young woman with Graves' ophthalmopathy.

On this clonotype: A read error is possible here, since a much larger clone lies one base away. V and J are TRBV3-1 and TRBJ2-3; the D gene is possibly TRBD1 (6 bases). The CDR3 spans 17 residues. The germline CDR1 and CDR2 sequences are LGHDT and YNNKEL (reference sequence). The CDR3 bases are TGTGCCAGCGGCCAGATCAGAGGCAGGGGCTGGACAGATACGCAGTATTTT. This sequence encodes CASGQIRGRGWTDTQYF.

This clonotype has ten or more counts. The chain uses TRBV6-1 and TRBJ2-7; 8 positions agree with TRBD1. This CDR3 region has 14 residues. V gave up 8 bases and J gave up 4 bases; unmatched junction bases: 10. CDR1 and CDR2 from the germline V gene are MNHNS and SASEGT. The CDR3 DNA sequence: TGTGCCAGCGGGACAGGTGTAGGGTCATACGAGCAGTACTTC. The encoded protein is CASGTGVGSYEQYF.

With regard to this clonotype: This may be a read error, as it is one base from a much larger clone. V is TRBV28 and J is TRBJ2-3, with D possibly matching TRBD1 (5 bases). TRBJ1-5 explains the end of the DNA better; the J call may be wrong. This CDR3 is built from 18 residues. Per germline, CDR1 MDHEN and CDR2 SYDVKM. The CDR3 sequence: CASRAPGLAGGPQDTQHF. Here the CDR3 DNA reads TGTGCCAGCAGGGCACCGGGACTAGCGGGGGGACCTCAAGATACGCAGCATTTT.

CDR3 region: CASSYGQINQPAGNTIYF. The CDR3 nucleotides read TGCGCCAGCAGCTACGGACAGATCAACCAACCGGCTGGAAACACCATATATTTT. The rearrangement uses TRBV5-1 and TRBJ1-3, with D maybe TRBD1 (6 bases). This CDR3 region has 18 residues. V was clipped by 3 bases and J by 2 bases, with 21 bases between them. Germline-derived CDR1 and CDR2 are SGHRS and YFSETQ.

This clonotype was detected many times. The V gene is TRBV28, the J gene TRBJ1-2; D perhaps matches TRBD1 (6 bases). From germline, CDR1 is MDHEN and CDR2 SYDVKM. The CDR3 totals 15 residues. V gave up 4 bases and J gave up 2 bases, with 14 bases separating them. The CDR3 loop reads CASSSPGGLNYGYTF. The CDR3 nucleotides read TGTGCCAGCAGTTCCCCTGGGGGGCTGAACTATGGCTACACCTTC.

This clonotype was seen only a few times. The chain combines TRBV7-3 with TRBJ2-6, with D maybe TRBD2 (6 bases). CDR1 SGHTA and CDR2 FQGTGA come from the germline V gene. V was pared by 4 bases and J by 0 bases, with 13 bases between. The CDR3 loop spans 17 amino acids. In DNA form, the CDR3 reads TGTGCCAGCAGCTCGGGACTTGGGGTCTCTGGGGCCAACGTCCTGACTTTC. Its protein product is CASSSGLGVSGANVLTF.

This clonotype was seen only a few times. The rearrangement links TRBV19 to TRBJ1-5; a possible D gene is TRBD1 (5 bases). Per germline, CDR1 LNHDA and CDR2 SQIVND (reference sequence). The V and J ends lost 7 bases and 3 bases respectively, with 13 bases between them. The length of the CDR3 is 14 residues. The CDR3 sequence is CASKRDSYNQPQHF. The CDR3 DNA sequence: TGTGCCAGTAAACGAGACAGTTACAATCAGCCCCAGCATTTT.

The sample holds many counts of this clonotype. The gene calls are TRBV5-6 and TRBJ2-1; D is undetermined. V was trimmed by 8 bases and J by 1 base, leaving 13 bases between them. The germline CDR1 and CDR2 sequences are SGHDT and YYEEEE. The CDR3 has 14 amino acids. CDR3 protein: CARLRKSSYNEQFF. Here the CDR3 DNA reads TGTGCCAGGCTGAGGAAATCGTCCTACAATGAGCAGTTCTTC.

Remarks on this clonotype: One junction end does not reproduce the germline sequence, and a read error may be involved. This chain links TRBV5-1 with TRBJ1-2; 7 bases are a match to TRBD1. CDR1 is SGHRS and CDR2 is YFSETQ in the germline V gene. The CDR3 is made up of 17 amino acids. The CDR3 DNA sequence: TGTGCCAGCAGCTTGTCCAGGGGGTTAGGAGTTAACTGTGGCTACACCTTC. Translation: CASSLSRGLGVNCGYTF.

This clonotype was detected ten times or more. This chain links TRBV6-1 with TRBJ2-1, with D perhaps TRBD2 (6 bases). Germline CDR1 and CDR2: MNHNS and SASEGT. Trimming took off 4 bases at V and 0 bases at J, with 13 bases between the two ends. This CDR3 contains 16 residues. The CDR3 loop reads CASSATTSSSYNEQFF. CDR3 nucleotides: TGTGCCAGCAGTGCGACGACTAGTAGCTCCTACAATGAGCAGTTCTTC.

This clonotype was observed at least ten times. V usage is TRBV5-1 and J usage is TRBJ2-1, with D perhaps matching TRBD1 or TRBD2 (5 bases each). CDR1 and CDR2 (germline): SGHRS, YFSETQ. The CDR3 is 16 amino acids. Trimming removed 0 bases from V and 7 bases from J, with 17 bases in between. The chain's CDR3 is CASSLVAGTTRNEQFF. CDR3 nucleotide sequence: TGCGCCAGCAGCTTGGTGGCCGGGACCACTAGAAATGAGCAGTTCTTC.

This clonotype has more than one count but fewer than ten. One junction end disagrees with the germline gene, perhaps due to a read error. Here the CDR3 reads CASSPLLQSNEQFF. DNA of the CDR3: TGTGCCAGCAGCCCCCTCCTGCAGTCCAATGAACAGTTCTTC. The rearrangement links TRBV5-4 to TRBJ2-1; D remains ambiguous. Germline V CDR1 and CDR2: SGHNT, YYREEE (reference sequence). This CDR3 has 14 residues.

The chain recombines TRBV7-9 with TRBJ2-1, with D possibly TRBD2 on 5 matching bases. This CDR3 has 13 residues. Trimming cost V 8 bases and J 5 bases, with 13 bases left between them. The germline CDR1 and CDR2 sequences are SEHNR and FQNEAQ (reference sequence). CDR3 residues: CASYEDFDNEQFF. Here the CDR3 DNA reads TGTGCCAGCTATGAGGACTTCGACAATGAGCAGTTCTTC. Full variable domain (outside the CDR3, taken from reference TRBV7-9 and TRBJ2-1): DTGVSQNPRHKITKRGQNVTFRCDPISEHNRLYWYRQTLGQGPEFLTYFQNEAQLEKSRLLSDRFSAERPKGSFSTLEIQRTEQGDSAMYLCASYEDFDNEQFFGPGTRLTVL.

This clonotype was found a few times. The chain employs TRBV28 and TRBJ2-1; 9 bases match TRBD2. This CDR3 is built from 15 residues. V lost 2 bases and J lost 7; bases outside the gene matches: 6. Germline V gene lookup returns CDR1 MDHEN and CDR2 SYDVKM. CDR3 DNA: TGTGCCAGCAGTTTAGGGACTAGCTCAATGAATGAGCAGTTCTTC. This sequence encodes CASSLGTSSMNEQFF. The variable domain in full, completed from reference TRBV28 and TRBJ2-1, reads DVKVTQSSRYLVKRTGEKVFLECVQDMDHENMFWYRQDPGLGLRLIYFSYDVKMKEKGDIPEGYSVSREKKERFSLILESASTNQTSMYLCASSLGTSSMNEQFFGPGTRLTVL.

This clonotype was seen ten or more times. The V and J genes are TRBV20-1 and TRBJ1-5; tentatively, D is TRBD1 (6 bases). Trimming stripped 0 bases from V and 4 bases from J, with 22 bases between. Germline V gene sequence: CDR1 DFQATT, CDR2 SNEGSKA (reference sequence). This CDR3 is 18 amino acids long. CDR3 loop: CSARDLGAGVNLNQPQHF. Here the CDR3 DNA reads TGCAGTGCTAGAGATCTTGGGGCAGGGGTAAATCTAAATCAGCCCCAGCATTTT.

This clonotype occurred a few times. The chain employs TRBV24-1 and TRBJ2-2; D perhaps matches TRBD1 (6 bases). Trimming left V 8 bases short and J 4 bases short, with 10 bases between. This CDR3 region has 13 residues. Germline CDR1 and CDR2: KGHDR and SFDVKD. The CDR3 is CATTNRVTGELFF. CDR3 nucleotides: TGTGCCACCACGAACAGGGTCACCGGGGAGCTGTTTTTT.

There are a few counts of this clonotype. In DNA form, the CDR3 reads TGCAGCGTTGTTAGCGGGGGGCAGAATGAGCAGTTCTTC. As protein: CSVVSGGQNEQFF. The gene calls are TRBV29-1 and TRBJ2-1; 10 bases are shared with TRBD2. Per the germline V gene, CDR1 is SQVTM and CDR2 is ANQGSEA. V gave up 4 bases and J gave up 7 bases; unmatched junction bases: 4. The length of the CDR3 is 13 residues.

The sample holds many counts of this clonotype. V usage is TRBV7-9 and J usage is TRBJ2-7; 8 positions agree with TRBD2. Looked up from germline, CDR1 is SEHNR and CDR2 is FQNEAQ (reference sequence). The CDR3 loop spans 13 amino acids. Trimming cost V 5 bases and J 7 bases; bases outside gene matches: 7. CDR3 sequence: CASSNGLAGEQYF. Here the CDR3 DNA reads TGTGCCAGCAGCAACGGACTAGCTGGAGAGCAGTACTTC.

In this sample, this clonotype turned up many times. This chain uses TRBV7-6 with TRBJ2-7; D not resolved. The CDR3 is 14 residues long. CDR1 SGHVS and CDR2 FNYEAQ come from the germline V gene. V was cut by 1 base and J by 6 bases, with 13 bases left in between. CDR3 region: CASSLVGGVGEQYF. CDR3 bases: TGTGCCAGCAGCTTAGTGGGTGGGGTCGGCGAGCAGTACTTC.

This clonotype was observed a few times. The chain combines TRBV19 with TRBJ2-7; no definite D call. V gave up 2 bases and J gave up 7 bases, with 12 bases separating them. Germline-derived CDR1 and CDR2 are LNHDA and SQIVND (reference sequence). The CDR3 consists of 13 residues. The chain's CDR3 is CASSITTLSEQYF. For the CDR3, the DNA is TGTGCCAGTAGTATAACGACCCTATCTGAGCAGTACTTC.

This chain joins TRBV12-3 or TRBV12-4 and TRBJ1-6, with D hard to call. Trimming removed 4 bases from V and 8 bases from J, with 21 bases in between. CDR3 length equals 17 residues. CDR3 nucleotides: TGTGCCAGCAGTTCCCCCTCCTCCGGACTGTTTCATTCACCCCTCCACTTT. It yields the protein CASSSPSSGLFHSPLHF.

This clonotype has at least ten counts. The genes are TRBV28 and TRBJ1-5, with D perhaps TRBD1 (5 bases). Trimming pared 7 bases from V and 4 bases from J, leaving 17 bases between. This CDR3 spans 15 amino acids. CDR1 and CDR2 (germline): MDHEN, SYDVKM. The CDR3 DNA follows: TGTGCCAGCACCCAATCTGCGGGGCGAAATCAGCCCCAGCATTTT. Its protein product is CASTQSAGRNQPQHF.

This clonotype was counted ten times or more. The J gene is TRBJ2-7, the V gene TRBV7-2, with D possibly TRBD1 on 6 matching bases. V was clipped by 2 bases and J by 4 bases, with 12 bases between them. The CDR3 totals 14 residues. Germline CDR1 is SGHTA and CDR2 is FQGNSA. In DNA, the CDR3 is TGTGCCAGCAGCTTAAATGGCAGGGGTTACGAGCAGTACTTC. Translation: CASSLNGRGYEQYF.

Details on this clonotype: A much more abundant neighbour one base away suggests this may be a read error. The gene calls are TRBV12-3 or TRBV12-4 and TRBJ2-1; TRBD2 matches at 10 bases. CDR3 size: 16 residues. J gave up 2 bases and V 6 bases, and 7 bases lay outside the gene matches. The CDR3 coding sequence is TGTGCCAGCAGCCCTAGCGGGGGAAACCCCTACAATGAGCAGTTCTTC. This sequence encodes CASSPSGGNPYNEQFF.

This clonotype was seen more than once but under ten times. A read error may be the cause here, since a much bigger clone is one base away. The chain uses TRBV28 and TRBJ1-5; no firm D call. The germline V and J ends were trimmed by 8 bases and 5 bases, with 13 bases remaining between them. CDR1 MDHEN and CDR2 SYDVKM come from the germline V gene. The CDR3 spans 13 residues. CDR3 amino acids: CASCPPWDQPQHF. CDR3 bases: TGTGCCAGCTGTCCCCCCTGGGATCAGCCCCAGCATTTT.

There are many counts of this clonotype. CDR3 in amino acids: CAIRPRAYPGQGSNTGELFF. CDR3 sequence (DNA): TGTGCCATCAGACCTCGCGCCTATCCGGGACAGGGATCGAACACCGGGGAGCTGTTTTTT. This sequence joins TRBV10-3 and TRBJ2-2; TRBD1 matches at 9 bases. Germline V lookup: CDR1 ENHRY, CDR2 SYGVKD. The CDR3 sequence is 20 residues long. The J segment lost 0 bases and the V segment lost 6 bases, leaving 17 bases of the junction unmatched.

About this clonotype: It may be a read error: a sequence one base away is much more abundant. The CDR3 end shows no conserved phenylalanine or tryptophan, and so a read error is likely. The chain joins TRBV20-1 to TRBJ1-1; perhaps TRBD1 as D (5 bases). Deletions cut 2 bases from V and 0 bases from J, with 13 bases between. This CDR3 region has 15 residues. Germline CDR1 reads DFQATT; CDR2 reads SNEGSKA (reference sequence). The CDR3 loop reads CSARISLGVNTEAFL. The CDR3 nucleotides read TGCAGTGCTAGAATCTCCTTAGGGGTGAACACTGAAGCTTTCCTT.

The chain joins TRBV24-1 to TRBJ1-2; D ambiguous. The germline V and J ends were trimmed by 12 bases and 4 bases, with 8 bases remaining between them. Germline V gives CDR1 KGHDR, CDR2 SFDVKD. The CDR3 has 10 residues. CDR3 bases: TGTGCCCCTCGCGTCTATGGCTACACCTTC. Protein sequence: CAPRVYGYTF.

The chain links TRBV3-1 to TRBJ2-1; the match to TRBD2 covers 10 bases. Germline V CDR1 and CDR2: LGHDT, YNNKEL (reference sequence). The CDR3 length is 18 residues. V lost 1 base and J lost 7; bases outside the gene matches: 13. CDR3 sequence: CASSQGGTLAGAMNEQFF. The CDR3, as DNA: TGTGCCAGCAGCCAAGGGGGGACTCTAGCGGGGGCGATGAATGAGCAGTTCTTC.

V usage is TRBV5-1 and J usage is TRBJ1-2; D might be TRBD1 (5 bases). The CDR3 has 15 amino acids. Germline lookup yields CDR1 SGHRS and CDR2 YFSETQ. Trimming removed 0 bases from V and 4 bases from J, with 13 bases in between. Written as DNA, the CDR3 is TGCGCCAGCAGCTTGGGACAGCCTGCGACCTATGGCTACACCTTC. Protein: CASSLGQPATYGYTF.

This clonotype has ten or more counts. The V call is TRBV7-2, the J call TRBJ2-7; D is undetermined. CDR3 length equals 14 residues. Germline CDR1 SGHTA, CDR2 FQGNSA. Trimming took off 4 bases at V and 0 bases at J, with 10 bases between the two ends. The CDR3 sequence: CASSSSYNSYEQYF. The CDR3 DNA follows: TGTGCCAGCAGCTCATCTTACAACTCCTACGAGCAGTACTTC.